Below, 20 T cell receptor beta chains from the same sample are listed, as sequenced in a study of T cells in Graves' hyperthyroidism and ophthalmopathy. Amplification yielded TCR beta CDR3 regions, with RNA transcripts as the source. First-round RT-PCR targeting the TCR CDR3 was performed with the HTBI primer set. TCRdb used MiXCR to reprocess the multiplex PCR reads, holding one entry per CDR3 protein. The sample contains 350,000 to 400,000 distinct CDR3 sequences, under 15% of which appear only once. The source material was blood. The receptors derive from a woman in her 30s with Graves' hyperthyroidism.

In its sample, this clonotype was seen a few times. This CDR3 is CAINGQGGDTEAFF. CDR3 coding DNA: TGTGCCATCAACGGACAGGGTGGGGACACTGAAGCTTTCTTT. The J gene is TRBJ1-1, the V gene TRBV10-3; TRBD1 aligns across 8 bases. CDR3 length: 14 residues. The germline CDR1 and CDR2 sequences are ENHRY and SYGVKD. The V segment lost 7 bases and the J segment 3 bases; nucleotides outside the gene matches: 7.

This clonotype has only a few counts. The chain is built from TRBV24-1 and TRBJ1-4, with unresolved D. V lost 1 base, J lost 3 bases, and 17 bases lay in between. The CDR3 is 18 amino acids. Germline CDR1 is KGHDR and CDR2 is SFDVKD. The CDR3 DNA reads as TGTGCCACCAGTGATTTTTGGTCCTCGGCTGGTCCTAATGAAAAACTGTTTTTT. It encodes CATSDFWSSAGPNEKLFF.

This clonotype was picked up many times. The chain combines TRBV9 with TRBJ1-1, with D possibly being TRBD1 (5 bases). In germline, CDR1 is SGDLS, CDR2 YYNGEE. V lost 0 bases to trimming and J lost 1 base, with 7 bases between them. The CDR3 contains 14 residues. Here the CDR3 DNA reads TGTGCCAGCAGCGTAGGGGGCACGAACACTGAAGCTTTCTTT. Translation gives CASSVGGTNTEAFF.

This clonotype was recorded at least ten times. This rearrangement joins TRBV3-1 to TRBJ2-2; 11 bases are shared with TRBD2. Trimming at V came to 7 bases and at J to 8 bases, leaving 12 bases not matched to a gene. The CDR3 is made up of 16 amino acids. CDR1 and CDR2 (germline): LGHDT, YNNKEL (reference sequence). CDR3 sequence: CASTHLAGGRRGELFF. As DNA, the CDR3 is TGTGCCAGCACCCATCTAGCGGGAGGCCGTAGAGGGGAGCTGTTTTTT. The entire variable domain, with the rest obtained from reference TRBV3-1 and TRBJ2-2, is as follows: DTAVSQTPKYLVTQMGNDKSIKCEQNLGHDTMYWYKQDSKKFLKIMFSYNNKELIINETVPNRFSPKSPDKAHLNLHINSLELGDSAVYFCASTHLAGGRRGELFFGEGSRLTVL.

J is TRBJ2-3 and V is TRBV5-1; possibly TRBD1 for D (5 bases). The CDR3 is 16 residues long. V dropped 0 bases and J dropped 2 bases, with 13 bases sitting between them. Germline CDR1 reads SGHRS; CDR2 reads YFSETQ. CDR3 sequence reads: CASSLVGRADTDTQYF. The CDR3, as DNA: TGCGCCAGCAGCTTGGTAGGCAGGGCCGACACAGATACGCAGTATTTT.

This clonotype occurred a few times. Here the CDR3 omits its conserved ending phenylalanine or tryptophan, so a read error is the likely source. CDR3 DNA: TGTGCCAGCAGCCGACAGCCAACTAATGAAAAACTGTTTTCT. Protein product: CASSRQPTNEKLFS. The chain has TRBV3-1 and TRBJ1-4, with a weak D call TRBD1 (5 bases). The CDR3 loop spans 14 amino acids. Looked up from germline, CDR1 is LGHDT and CDR2 is YNNKEL (reference sequence). V dropped 4 bases and J dropped 0 bases, with 6 bases sitting between them.

This clonotype was counted at least ten times. This sequence joins TRBV18 and TRBJ1-1; no firm D call. V was pared by 8 bases and J by 0 bases, with 13 bases between. The germline CDR1 and CDR2 sequences are KGHSH and LQKENI. The CDR3 sequence is 14 residues long. The CDR3 region has the DNA TGTGCCAGCCACCCGGGGAACATGAACACTGAAGCTTTCTTT. Protein product: CASHPGNMNTEAFF. Full variable domain (remainder filled in from reference TRBV18 and TRBJ1-1): NAGVMQNPRHLVRRRGQEARLRCSPMKGHSHVYWYRQLPEEGLKFMVYLQKENIIDESGMPKERFSAEFPKEGPSILRIQQVVRGDSAAYFCASHPGNMNTEAFFGQGTRLTVV.

This clonotype was picked up a small number of times. This chain connects TRBV2 to TRBJ1-5; D remains unclear. Trimming stripped 6 bases from V and 7 bases from J, with 16 bases between. CDR1 SNHLY and CDR2 FYNNEI come from the germline V gene. CDR3 size: 14 residues. The CDR3 coding sequence is TGTGCCAGCAGAGAGTTCCTCAACCCACAGCCCCAGCATTTT. Protein: CASREFLNPQPQHF. The full variable domain, with the rest looked up from reference TRBV2 and TRBJ1-5, is EPEVTQTPSHQVTQMGQEVILRCVPISNHLYFYWYRQILGQKVEFLVSFYNNEISEKSEIFDDQFSVERPDGSNFTLKIRSTKLEDSAMYFCASREFLNPQPQHFGDGTRLSIL.

This clonotype was recorded at least ten times. The rearrangement joins TRBV3-1 to TRBJ2-1; D is uncertain. The germline V and J ends were trimmed by 3 bases and 6 bases, with 9 bases remaining between them. From germline, CDR1 is LGHDT and CDR2 YNNKEL (reference sequence). CDR3 length equals 13 residues. The CDR3 DNA reads TGTGCCAGCAGCCAGGGTCTAGTCAATGAGCAGTTCTTC. This sequence encodes CASSQGLVNEQFF.

This sequence joins TRBV10-2 and TRBJ2-7; the D gene could be TRBD1 or TRBD2 (5 bases each). This CDR3 has 13 residues. CDR1 is WSHSY, CDR2 SAAADI, per germline. V lost 4 bases to trimming and J lost 2 bases, with 9 bases between them. Written as DNA, the CDR3 is TGCGCCAGCAGTGGGGGGTTTACCTACGAGCAGTACTTC. This codes for CASSGGFTYEQYF.

A few counts support this clonotype. The chain couples TRBV12-3 or TRBV12-4 to TRBJ1-3; perhaps TRBD1 as D (5 bases). CDR3 size: 15 residues. Trimming cost V 7 bases and J 0 bases, with 13 bases left between them. CDR3 nucleotide sequence: TGTGCCAGCACTCTCTCCGGGGGCTCTGGAAACACCATATATTTT. This encodes CASTLSGGSGNTIYF.

There are a few counts of this clonotype. This chain uses TRBV24-1 with TRBJ2-1; D is unresolved. The CDR3 loop spans 16 amino acids. Germline V gives CDR1 KGHDR, CDR2 SFDVKD. Trimming cost V 3 bases and J 0 bases, with 11 bases left between them. In DNA form, the CDR3 reads TGTGCCACCAGTGATCCGTTCCCTAGCTCCTACAATGAGCAGTTCTTC. Residues: CATSDPFPSSYNEQFF.

This clonotype has only a few counts. This chain connects TRBV7-8 to TRBJ2-3, with 12 bases matching TRBD2. V was pared by 5 bases and J by 0 bases, with 6 bases of the junction left unmatched. This CDR3 has 17 residues. Looked up from germline, CDR1 is SGHVS and CDR2 is FQNEAQ. CDR3 in amino acids: CASSLRTSGTSTDTQYF. For the CDR3, the DNA is TGTGCCAGCAGCCTACGGACTAGCGGGACGAGCACAGATACGCAGTATTTT. The variable domain in full, with the rest retrieved from reference TRBV7-8 and TRBJ2-3, is GAGVSQSPRYKVAKRGQDVALRCDPISGHVSLFWYQQALGQGPEFLTYFQNEAQLDKSGLPSDRFFAERPEGSVSTLKIQRTQQEDSAVYLCASSLRTSGTSTDTQYFGPGTRLTVL.

This clonotype was detected many times. The V gene is TRBV6-1, the J gene TRBJ2-7; 9 bases line up with TRBD1. Germline values: CDR1 MNHNS, CDR2 SASEGT. There are 15 residues in the CDR3. The trim removed 1 base at V and 4 bases at J, leaving 5 bases unmatched. The CDR3 here is CASSEVGQGLYEQYF. The DNA of the CDR3 is TGTGCCAGCAGTGAAGTCGGACAGGGGCTATACGAGCAGTACTTC.

J is TRBJ1-1 and V is TRBV19; no reliable D call. Trimming removed 6 bases from V and 3 bases from J, with 8 bases in between. The CDR3 has 12 residues. Germline V gene sequence: CDR1 LNHDA, CDR2 SQIVND (reference sequence). CDR3 protein: CASRDRHTEAFF. The DNA of the CDR3 is TGTGCCAGTAGGGACCGGCACACTGAAGCTTTCTTT.

This clonotype was detected a few times. This chain links TRBV6-1 with TRBJ1-2, with D possibly TRBD1 on 6 matching bases. Trimming left V 0 bases short and J 5 bases short, with 13 bases between. Germline V gene sequence: CDR1 MNHNS, CDR2 SASEGT. The CDR3 loop spans 15 amino acids. The CDR3 bases are TGTGCCAGCAGTGAAGCGCCCGGGACACCGTATGGCTACACCTTC. Its translation is CASSEAPGTPYGYTF.

There are many counts of this clonotype. The chain combines TRBV18 with TRBJ2-5, with D uncertain. Germline V lookup: CDR1 KGHSH, CDR2 LQKENI. The CDR3 sequence is 13 residues long. The V and J ends lost 0 bases and 2 bases respectively, with 4 bases between them. The CDR3 nucleotides are TGTGCCAGCTCACCACCGACACAAGAGACCCAGTACTTC. It encodes CASSPPTQETQYF.

The chain combines TRBV28 with TRBJ1-2; the match to TRBD1 covers 8 bases. There are 15 residues in the CDR3. Per germline, CDR1 MDHEN and CDR2 SYDVKM. The trim removed 5 bases at V and 0 bases at J, leaving 5 bases unmatched. The CDR3: CASSLTGGTNYGYTF. The CDR3 nucleotides are TGTGCCAGCAGTCTAACAGGGGGAACTAACTATGGCTACACCTTC.

This clonotype was counted at least ten times. The V and J genes are TRBV27 and TRBJ2-1; a weak D match, TRBD2 (6 bases). Trimming took 5 bases from V and 2 from J, leaving 16 bases between them. The germline V gene has CDR1 MNHEY and CDR2 SMNVEV (reference sequence). This CDR3 is built from 16 residues. In nucleotides, the CDR3 is TGTGCCAGCAGTGGAATACTCGGGAGCCCCTACAATGAGCAGTTCTTC. Translation: CASSGILGSPYNEQFF.

This clonotype was recorded many times. The genes are TRBV20-1 and TRBJ2-7, with 8 bases aligning to TRBD1. Per germline, CDR1 DFQATT and CDR2 SNEGSKA (reference sequence). This CDR3 region has 12 residues. CDR3 in amino acids: CRAGTGAYEQYF. In DNA, the CDR3 is TGCAGGGCCGGGACAGGAGCCTACGAGCAGTACTTC.